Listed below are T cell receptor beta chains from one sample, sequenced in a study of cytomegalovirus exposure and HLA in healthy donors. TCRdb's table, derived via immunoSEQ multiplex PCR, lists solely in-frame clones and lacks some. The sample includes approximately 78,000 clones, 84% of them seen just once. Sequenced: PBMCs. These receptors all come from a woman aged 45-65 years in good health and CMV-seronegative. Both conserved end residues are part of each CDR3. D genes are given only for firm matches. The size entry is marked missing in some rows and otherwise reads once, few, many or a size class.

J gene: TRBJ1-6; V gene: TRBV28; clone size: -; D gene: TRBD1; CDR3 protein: CASTDRGGSPLHF; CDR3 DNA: TGTGCCAGCACGGACAGGGGAGGATCACCCCTCCACTTT
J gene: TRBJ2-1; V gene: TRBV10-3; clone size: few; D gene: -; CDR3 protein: CAISVDFVAGTVEQFF; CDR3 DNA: TGTGCCATCAGCGTGGACTTTGTGGCTGGTACGGTTGAGCAGTTCTTC
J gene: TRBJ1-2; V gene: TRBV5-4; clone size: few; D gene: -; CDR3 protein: CASSLSPEDLGYTF; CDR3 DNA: TGTGCCAGCAGCTTGTCTCCCGAGGATCTTGGCTACACCTTC
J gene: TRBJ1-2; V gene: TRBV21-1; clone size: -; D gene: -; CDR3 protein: CASSNARDRGLLWMDGYTF; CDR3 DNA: TGTGCCAGCAGCAACGCTAGGGACAGGGGGCTCCTTTGGATGGATGGCTACACCTTC
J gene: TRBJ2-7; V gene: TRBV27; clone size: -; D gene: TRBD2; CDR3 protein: CASRWVGTSGTYEQYF; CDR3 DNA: TGTGCCAGCAGGTGGGTGGGGACTAGCGGGACCTACGAGCAGTACTTC
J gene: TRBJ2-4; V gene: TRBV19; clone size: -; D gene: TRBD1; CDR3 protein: CASSIRAGGNIQYF; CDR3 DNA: TGTGCCAGTAGTATTCGGGCAGGGGGAAACATTCAGTACTTC
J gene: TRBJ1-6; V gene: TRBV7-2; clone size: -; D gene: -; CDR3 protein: CASSLAYIGQYNSPLHF; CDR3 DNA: TGTGCCAGCAGCTTAGCATATATTGGACAGTATAATTCACCCCTCCACTTT
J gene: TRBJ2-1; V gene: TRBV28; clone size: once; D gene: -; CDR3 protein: CASSLFDAGWRADNEQFF; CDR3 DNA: TGTGCCAGCAGTTTATTTGATGCGGGATGGAGGGCTGACAATGAGCAGTTCTTC
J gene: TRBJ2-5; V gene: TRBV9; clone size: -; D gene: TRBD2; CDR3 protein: CASSVGVSGETQYF; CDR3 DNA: TGTGCCAGCAGCGTAGGGGTTAGCGGGGAGACCCAGTACTTC
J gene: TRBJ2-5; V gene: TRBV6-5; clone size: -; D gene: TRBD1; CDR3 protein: CASSYSDRGETQYF; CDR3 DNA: TGTGCCAGCAGTTACTCGGACAGGGGAGAGACCCAGTACTTC
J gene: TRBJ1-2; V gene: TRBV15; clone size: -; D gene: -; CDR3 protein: CATSSHSDRPYYGYTF; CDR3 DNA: TGTGCCACCAGCAGCCATTCTGACAGGCCCTACTATGGCTACACCTTC
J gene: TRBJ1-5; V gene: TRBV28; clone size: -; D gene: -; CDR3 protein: CASSLMRGLEGNQPQHF; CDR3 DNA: TGTGCCAGCAGTTTAATGCGTGGCTTAGAGGGCAATCAGCCCCAGCATTTT
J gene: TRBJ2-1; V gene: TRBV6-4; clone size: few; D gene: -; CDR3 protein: CASSPDSFNEQFF; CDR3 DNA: TGTGCCAGCAGTCCGGACTCCTTCAATGAGCAGTTCTTC
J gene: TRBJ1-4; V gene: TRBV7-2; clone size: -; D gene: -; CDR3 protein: CASSPPGAAGGKLFF; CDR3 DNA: TGTGCCAGCAGCCCCCCGGGCGCGGCGGGTGGAAAACTGTTTTTT
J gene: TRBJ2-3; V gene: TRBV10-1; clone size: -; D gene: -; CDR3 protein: CASSELTTTDTQYF; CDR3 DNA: TGCGCCAGCAGTGAGCTAACTACCACAGATACGCAGTATTTT
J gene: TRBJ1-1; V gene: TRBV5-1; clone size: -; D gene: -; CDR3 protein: CASSLDRNTEAFF; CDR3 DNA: TGCGCCAGCAGCTTGGACAGGAACACTGAAGCTTTCTTT
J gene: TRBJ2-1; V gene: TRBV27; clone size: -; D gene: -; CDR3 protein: CASSNLWTSHYNEQFF; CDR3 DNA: TGTGCCAGCAGCAATCTCTGGACTTCTCATTACAATGAGCAGTTCTTC
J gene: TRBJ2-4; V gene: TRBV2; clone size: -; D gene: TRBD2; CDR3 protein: CASKGGGGDIQYF; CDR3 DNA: TGTGCCAGCAAGGGTGGCGGGGGGGACATTCAGTACTTC
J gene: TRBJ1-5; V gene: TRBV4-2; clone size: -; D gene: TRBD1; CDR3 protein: CASSQIWRDRAVQPQHF; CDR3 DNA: TGTGCCAGCAGCCAAATCTGGAGGGACAGGGCCGTTCAGCCCCAGCATTTT
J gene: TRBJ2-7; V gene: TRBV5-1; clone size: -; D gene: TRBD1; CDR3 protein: CASSLGTGGDEQYF; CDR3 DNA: TGCGCCAGCAGCTTGGGGACAGGGGGCGACGAGCAGTACTTC
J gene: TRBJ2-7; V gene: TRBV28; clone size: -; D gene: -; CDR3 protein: CASRRDLTLATYEQYF; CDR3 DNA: TGTGCCAGCAGGCGGGACTTAACCCTGGCTACCTACGAGCAGTACTTC
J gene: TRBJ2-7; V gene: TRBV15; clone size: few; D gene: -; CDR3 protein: CATSRVAGYEQYF; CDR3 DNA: TGTGCCACCAGCAGAGTTGCGGGGTACGAGCAGTACTTC
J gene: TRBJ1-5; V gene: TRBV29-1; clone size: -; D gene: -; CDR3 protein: CSVDGGDSNQPQHF; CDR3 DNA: TGCAGCGTTGACGGGGGGGATAGCAATCAGCCCCAGCATTTT
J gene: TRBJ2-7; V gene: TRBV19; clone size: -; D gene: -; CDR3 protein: CASSMTTSSSYEQYF; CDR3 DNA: TGTGCCAGTAGTATGACTACCTCAAGCTCCTACGAGCAGTACTTC
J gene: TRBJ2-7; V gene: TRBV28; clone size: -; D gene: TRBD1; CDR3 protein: CASSLGGDRGYEQYF; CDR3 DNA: TGTGCCAGCAGTTTAGGTGGAGACAGGGGTTACGAGCAGTACTTC
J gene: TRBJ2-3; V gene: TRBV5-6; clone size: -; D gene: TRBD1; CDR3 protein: CASSPQGGTDTQYF; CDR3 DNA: TGTGCCAGCAGCCCTCAGGGGGGCACAGATACGCAGTATTTT
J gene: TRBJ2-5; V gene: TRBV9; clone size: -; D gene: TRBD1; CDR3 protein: CASSVGTGGKTQYF; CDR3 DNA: TGTGCCAGCAGCGTAGGGACAGGGGGCAAGACCCAGTACTTC
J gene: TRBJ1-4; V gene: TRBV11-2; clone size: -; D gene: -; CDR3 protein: CASSPQGGATNEKLFF; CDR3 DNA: TGTGCCAGCAGCCCACAAGGCGGTGCAACTAATGAAAAACTGTTTTTT
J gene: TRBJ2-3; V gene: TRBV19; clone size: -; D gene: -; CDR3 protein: CATPGPALADTQYF; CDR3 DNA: TGTGCCACCCCAGGGCCCGCCTTGGCAGATACGCAGTATTTT
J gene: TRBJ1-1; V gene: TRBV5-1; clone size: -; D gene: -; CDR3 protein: CASSLSDFRGTEAFF; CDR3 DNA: -
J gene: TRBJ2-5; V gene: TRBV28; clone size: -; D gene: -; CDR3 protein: CASSSDSPGETQYF; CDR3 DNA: TGTGCCAGCAGCTCGGACAGCCCAGGGGAGACCCAGTACTTC
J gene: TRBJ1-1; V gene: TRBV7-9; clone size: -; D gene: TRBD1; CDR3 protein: CASSRQGLNTEAFF; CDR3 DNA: TGTGCCAGCAGCCGACAGGGGTTGAACACTGAAGCTTTCTTT
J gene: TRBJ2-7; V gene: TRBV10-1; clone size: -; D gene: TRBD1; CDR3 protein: CASSESGTGFEQYF; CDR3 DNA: TGCGCCAGCAGTGAGAGCGGGACAGGGTTTGAGCAGTACTTC
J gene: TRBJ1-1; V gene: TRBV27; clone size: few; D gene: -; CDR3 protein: CASSPPGMNTEAFF; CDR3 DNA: TGTGCCAGCAGTCCCCCGGGGATGAACACTGAAGCTTTCTTT
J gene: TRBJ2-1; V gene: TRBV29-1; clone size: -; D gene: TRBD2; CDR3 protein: CSVEKVGGRTFNEQFF; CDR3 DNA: TGCAGCGTTGAAAAAGTCGGCGGGAGGACGTTCAATGAGCAGTTCTTC
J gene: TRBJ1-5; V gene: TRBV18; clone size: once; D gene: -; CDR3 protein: CASSPTESNQPQHF; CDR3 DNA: TGTGCCAGCTCACCGACAGAGAGCAATCAGCCCCAGCATTTT
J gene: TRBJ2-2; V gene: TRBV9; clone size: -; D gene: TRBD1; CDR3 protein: CASSTDRDNTGELFF; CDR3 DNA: TGTGCCAGCAGCACGGACAGGGATAACACCGGGGAGCTGTTTTTT
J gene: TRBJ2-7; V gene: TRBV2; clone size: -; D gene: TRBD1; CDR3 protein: CASNPGTGLQYEQYF; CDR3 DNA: TGTGCCAGCAACCCCGGGACAGGGTTACAATACGAGCAGTACTTC
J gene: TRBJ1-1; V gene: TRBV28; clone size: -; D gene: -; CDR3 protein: CASSLGGARSTEAFF; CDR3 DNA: TGTGCCAGCAGTTTAGGGGGGGCGAGGAGCACTGAAGCTTTCTTT
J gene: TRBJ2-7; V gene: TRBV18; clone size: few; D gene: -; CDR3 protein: CASSPPGLPNEQYF; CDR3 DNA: TGTGCCAGCTCACCGCCCGGACTTCCAAACGAGCAGTACTTC
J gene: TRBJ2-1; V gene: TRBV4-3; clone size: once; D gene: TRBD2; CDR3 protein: CASRAGGSYNEQFF; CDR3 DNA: TGCGCCAGTAGAGCGGGGGGCTCCTACAATGAGCAGTTCTTC
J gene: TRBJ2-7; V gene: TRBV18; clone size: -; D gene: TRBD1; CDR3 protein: CASSPPTGAEQYF; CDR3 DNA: TGTGCCAGCTCACCACCCACAGGGGCCGAGCAGTACTTC
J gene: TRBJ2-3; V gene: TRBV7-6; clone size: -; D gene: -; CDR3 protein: CASSLLSARSTDTQYF; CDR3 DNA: TGTGCCAGCAGCTTACTATCCGCTCGTAGCACAGATACGCAGTATTTT
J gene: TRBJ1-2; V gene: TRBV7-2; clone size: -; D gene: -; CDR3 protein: CASSPPNRSSGGYTF; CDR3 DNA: TGTGCCAGCAGCCCCCCAAACAGGAGTTCAGGTGGCTACACCTTC
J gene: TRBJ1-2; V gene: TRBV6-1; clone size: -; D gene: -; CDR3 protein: CASSEGVGEINYGYTF; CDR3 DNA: TGTGCCAGCAGTGAAGGTGTTGGGGAGATAAACTATGGCTACACCTTC
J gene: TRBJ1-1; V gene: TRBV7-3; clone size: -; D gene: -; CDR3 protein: CASSSVVASEAFF; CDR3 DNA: TGTGCCAGCAGCTCCGTGGTAGCTTCTGAAGCTTTCTTT
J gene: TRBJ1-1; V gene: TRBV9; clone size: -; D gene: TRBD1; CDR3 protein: CASSTGVTEAFF; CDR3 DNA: TGTGCCAGCTCGACAGGGGTAACTGAAGCTTTCTTT
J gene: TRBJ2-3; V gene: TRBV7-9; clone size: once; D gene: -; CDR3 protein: CASSLSGDTQYF; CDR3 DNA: TGTGCCAGCAGCCTTTCGGGAGATACGCAGTATTTT
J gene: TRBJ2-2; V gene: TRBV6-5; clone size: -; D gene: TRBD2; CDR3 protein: CASSYSGGGTGELFF; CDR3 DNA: TGTGCCAGCAGTTACTCGGGGGGGGGCACCGGGGAGCTGTTTTTT
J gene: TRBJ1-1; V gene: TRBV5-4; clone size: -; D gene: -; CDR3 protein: CASSSGGYSEAFF; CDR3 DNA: TGTGCCAGCAGCTCCGGGGGATACTCTGAAGCTTTCTTT